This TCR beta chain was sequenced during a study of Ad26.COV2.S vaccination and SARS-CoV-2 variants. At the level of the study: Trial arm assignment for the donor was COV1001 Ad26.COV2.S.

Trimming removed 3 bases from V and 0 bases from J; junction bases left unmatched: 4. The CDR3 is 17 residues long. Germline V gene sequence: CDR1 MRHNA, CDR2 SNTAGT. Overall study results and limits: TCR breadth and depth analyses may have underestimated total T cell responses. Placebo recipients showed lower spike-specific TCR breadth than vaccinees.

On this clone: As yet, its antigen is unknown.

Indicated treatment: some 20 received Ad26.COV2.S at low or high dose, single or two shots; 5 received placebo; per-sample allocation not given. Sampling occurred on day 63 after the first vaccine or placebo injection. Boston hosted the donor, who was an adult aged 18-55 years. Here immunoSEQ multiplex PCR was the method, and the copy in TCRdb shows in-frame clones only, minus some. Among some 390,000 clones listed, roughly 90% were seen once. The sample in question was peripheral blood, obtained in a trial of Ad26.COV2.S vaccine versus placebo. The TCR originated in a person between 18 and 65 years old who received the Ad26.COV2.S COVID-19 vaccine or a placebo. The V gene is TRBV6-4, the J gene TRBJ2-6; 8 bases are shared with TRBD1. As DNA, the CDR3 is TGTGCCAGCAGTGAGGGGACAGGAGTCTCTGGGGCCAACGTCCTGACTTTC. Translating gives CASSEGTGVSGANVLTF.